This T cell receptor (beta chain) was profiled in a study of sequential checkpoint blockade in melanoma. The overall study: Under 25 patients had matched tumor biopsies before treatment and at week 13 after nivolumab or ipilimumab alone.

Treatment of the sample: randomized to nivolumab then ipilimumab (arm A) or the reverse (arm B). Patients had received no earlier DNA-damaging chemotherapy. Clones were sequenced by immunoSEQ multiplex PCR, and TCRdb holds only the in-frame ones, with some missing. The profile covers 1,000 or so clones, with approximately 22% appearing a single time and around 18% taken by the ten largest. Trimming left V 2 bases short and J 3 bases short, with 7 bases between. The CDR3 is made up of 13 amino acids. Germline CDR1 reads KGHSH; CDR2 reads LQKENI. The chain links TRBV18 to TRBJ1-2, with D perhaps matching TRBD1 (5 bases). The sequences come from tumor tissue (inferred from file names), collected from a patient given nivolumab and ipilimumab in sequence. The sequence derives from a human donor with melanoma. CDR3 sequence reads: CASSPGTDYGYTF. In DNA, the CDR3 is TGTGCCAGCTCACCAGGGACCGACTATGGCTACACCTTC.